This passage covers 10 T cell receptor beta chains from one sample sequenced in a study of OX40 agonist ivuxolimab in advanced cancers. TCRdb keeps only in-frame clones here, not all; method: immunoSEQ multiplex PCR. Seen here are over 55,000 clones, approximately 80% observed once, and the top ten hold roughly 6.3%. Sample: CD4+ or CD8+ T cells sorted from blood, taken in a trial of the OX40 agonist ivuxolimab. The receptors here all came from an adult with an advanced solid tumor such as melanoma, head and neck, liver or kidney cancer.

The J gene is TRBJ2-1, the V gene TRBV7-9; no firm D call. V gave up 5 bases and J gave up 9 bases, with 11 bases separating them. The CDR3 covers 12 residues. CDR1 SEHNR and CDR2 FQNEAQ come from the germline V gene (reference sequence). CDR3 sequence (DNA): TGTGCCAGCAGCCTGGTAGGGATTGAGCAGTTCTTC. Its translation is CASSLVGIEQFF.

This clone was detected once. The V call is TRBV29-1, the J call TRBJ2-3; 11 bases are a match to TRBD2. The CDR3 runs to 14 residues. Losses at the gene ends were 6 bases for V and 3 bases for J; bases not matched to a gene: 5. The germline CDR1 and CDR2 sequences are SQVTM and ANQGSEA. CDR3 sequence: CSVLGLAATDTQYF. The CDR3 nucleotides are TGCAGCGTATTGGGACTAGCGGCTACAGATACGCAGTATTTT.

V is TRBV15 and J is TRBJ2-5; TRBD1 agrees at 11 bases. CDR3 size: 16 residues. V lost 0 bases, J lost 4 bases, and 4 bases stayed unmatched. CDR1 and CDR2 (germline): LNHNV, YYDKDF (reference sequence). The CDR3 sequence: CATSRDGTGGVETQYF. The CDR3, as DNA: TGTGCCACCAGCAGAGATGGGACAGGGGGAGTAGAGACCCAGTACTTC.

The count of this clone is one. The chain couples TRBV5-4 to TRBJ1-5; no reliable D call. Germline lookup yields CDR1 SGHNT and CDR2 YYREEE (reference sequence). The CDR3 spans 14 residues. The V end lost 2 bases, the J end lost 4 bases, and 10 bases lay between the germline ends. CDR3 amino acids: CASSFGGANQPQHF. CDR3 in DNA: TGTGCCAGCAGCTTCGGCGGAGCAAATCAGCCCCAGCATTTT.

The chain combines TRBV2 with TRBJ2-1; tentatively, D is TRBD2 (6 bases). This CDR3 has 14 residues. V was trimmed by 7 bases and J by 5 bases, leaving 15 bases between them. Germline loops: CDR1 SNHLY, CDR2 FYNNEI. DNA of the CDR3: TGTGCCAGCAATCCTAGCGAGGGACACAATGAGCAGTTCTTC. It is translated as CASNPSEGHNEQFF.

CDR3 DNA: TGTGCCAGCAGCCTAATAGTCCGGGACAGAGGAACCTCCTACGAGCAGTACTTC. Its translation: CASSLIVRDRGTSYEQYF. The chain uses TRBV11-2 and TRBJ2-7; 7 bases map to TRBD1. V dropped 5 bases and J dropped 0; count of bases not matched to a gene: 16. The length of the CDR3 is 18 residues. The germline V gene encodes CDR1 SGHAT and CDR2 FQNNGV.

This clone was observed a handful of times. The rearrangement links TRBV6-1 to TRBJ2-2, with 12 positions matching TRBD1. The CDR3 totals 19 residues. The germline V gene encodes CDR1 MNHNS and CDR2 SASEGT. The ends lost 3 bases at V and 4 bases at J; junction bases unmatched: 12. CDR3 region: CASSDPGTGGAITTGELFF. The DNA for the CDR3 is TGTGCCAGCAGTGACCCTGGGACAGGGGGCGCGATAACCACCGGGGAGCTGTTTTTT.

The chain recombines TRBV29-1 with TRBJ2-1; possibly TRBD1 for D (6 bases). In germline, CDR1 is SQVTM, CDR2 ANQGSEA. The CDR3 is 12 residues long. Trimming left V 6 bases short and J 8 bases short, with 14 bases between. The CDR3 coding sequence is TGCAGCGTAAACAGGGTTGAGGATGAGCAGTTCTTC. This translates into CSVNRVEDEQFF.

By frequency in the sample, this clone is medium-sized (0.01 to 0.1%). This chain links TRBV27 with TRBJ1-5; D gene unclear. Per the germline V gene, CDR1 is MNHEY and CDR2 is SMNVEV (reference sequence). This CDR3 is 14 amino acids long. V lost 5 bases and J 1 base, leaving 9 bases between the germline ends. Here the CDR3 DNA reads TGTGCCAGCAGTCTTAGGGAAAGCAATCAGCCCCAGCATTTT. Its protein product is CASSLRESNQPQHF.

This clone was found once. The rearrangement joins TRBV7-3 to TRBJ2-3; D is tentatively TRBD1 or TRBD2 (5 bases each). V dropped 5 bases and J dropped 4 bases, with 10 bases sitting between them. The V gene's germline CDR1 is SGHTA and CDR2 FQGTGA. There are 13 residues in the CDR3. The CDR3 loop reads CASSPKGPDTQYF. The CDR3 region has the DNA TGTGCCAGCAGCCCCAAGGGACCAGATACGCAGTATTTT.